This T cell receptor beta chain is drawn from a study of T cell repertoires in cytomegalovirus infection. TCRdb processed the reads anew with MiXCR; each CDR3 protein has one entry. The sample records under 800,000 distinct CDR3 sequences, roughly a quarter being singletons. V lost 1 base and J lost 0, with 14 bases in between. Germline loops: CDR1 SGHDT, CDR2 YYEEEE. The CDR3 loop spans 17 amino acids. This clonotype showed up just a few times. The origin of this receptor is a human donor in good health (CMV status not recorded). Some clones in this sample may be carry-over from other donors' samples. The material sequenced was CD8+ T cells from PBMCs. The chain carries TRBV5-6 and TRBJ2-1, with D tentatively TRBD1 or TRBD2 (5 bases each). The CDR3 DNA reads TGTGCCAGCAGCTTGTGGTTCAGGGAGAGCTCCTACAATGAGCAGTTCTTC. Translating it yields CASSLWFRESSYNEQFF. The full variable domain, completed using reference TRBV5-6 and TRBJ2-1, is DAGVTQSPTHLIKTRGQQVTLRCSPKSGHDTVSWYQQALGQGPQFIFQYYEEEERQRGNFPDRFSGHQFPNYSSELNVNALLLGDSALYLCASSLWFRESSYNEQFFGPGTRLTVL.